The 7 T cell receptor beta chains below were found in one sample sequenced in a study of blood T cell repertoires in COVID-19. The protocol was immunoSEQ multiplex PCR, while the TCRdb copy is restricted to in-frame clones and leaves out a portion. The repertoire has over 70,000 clones, 75% to 90% of them found once; the top ten carry roughly 5%. The sequencing sample was made of peripheral blood. The receptor set was obtained from an elderly man with acute or convalescent COVID-19.

This chain links TRBV5-1 with TRBJ2-5; 7 bases map to TRBD2. CDR1 is SGHRS and CDR2 is YFSETQ in the germline V gene. Trimming at V came to 5 bases and at J to 4 bases, leaving 5 bases not matched to a gene. This CDR3 region has 13 residues. The CDR3: CASREGRGETQYF. In DNA, the CDR3 is TGCGCCAGCAGGGAGGGGAGGGGAGAGACCCAGTACTTC.

The CDR3 region is CASSPHLAGGRIGDTQYF. CDR3 sequence (DNA): TGTGCCAGCAGTCCCCATCTAGCGGGGGGGCGAATAGGAGATACGCAGTATTTT. The chain joins TRBV2 to TRBJ2-3, with 12 positions matching TRBD2. Germline assignment: CDR1 SNHLY and CDR2 FYNNEI. The CDR3 length is 18 residues. The V segment lost 5 bases and the J segment 5 bases; nucleotides outside the gene matches: 14.

The rearrangement uses TRBV19 and TRBJ2-5, with a weak D call TRBD1 (5 bases). CDR3 length: 14 residues. V lost 3 bases and J 4 bases, leaving 12 bases between the germline ends. Germline assignment: CDR1 LNHDA and CDR2 SQIVND (reference sequence). The CDR3 protein is CASSIGTGPETQYF. The DNA for the CDR3 is TGTGCCAGTAGTATTGGTACAGGCCCAGAGACCCAGTACTTC.

This clone was seen repeatedly, ten times or more. Other DNA variants within this sample encode the same CDR3. The chain joins TRBV5-1 to TRBJ1-5, with D possibly matching TRBD1 (5 bases). CDR1 is SGHRS and CDR2 is YFSETQ in the germline V gene. The CDR3 extends over 14 amino acids. V lost 0 bases and J lost 2, with 6 bases in between. The CDR3: CASSLEGGNQPQHF. The CDR3 nucleotides are TGCGCCAGCAGCTTGGAAGGGGGCAATCAGCCCCAGCATTTT.

The genes are TRBV5-1 and TRBJ1-5; maybe TRBD1 (6 bases). V was trimmed by 2 bases and J by 4 bases, leaving 10 bases between them. The CDR3 runs to 14 residues. Germline CDR1 SGHRS, CDR2 YFSETQ. The CDR3 spells CASSFEGGNQPQHF. The CDR3 bases are TGCGCCAGCAGCTTTGAAGGGGGAAATCAGCCCCAGCATTTT.

The CDR3 nucleotides read TGTGCCAGCAGTTCCGGACAGATTGTCGGGGAAAAACTGTTTTTT. Protein sequence: CASSSGQIVGEKLFF. The genes are TRBV6-2 or TRBV6-3 and TRBJ1-4; the D gene is possibly TRBD1 (6 bases). CDR3 length: 15 amino acids. Germline loops: CDR1 MNHEY, CDR2 SVGEGT. V lost 4 bases and J 8 bases, leaving 17 bases between the germline ends.

This clone showed up just once. J is TRBJ2-1 and V is TRBV7-3, with D perhaps TRBD1 (6 bases). Germline V gives CDR1 SGHTA, CDR2 FQGTGA. This CDR3 contains 15 residues. The germline V and J ends were trimmed by 5 bases and 1 base, with 12 bases remaining between them. CDR3 DNA sequence: TGTGCCAGCAGCCCGGACAGAAGTTCCTACAATGAGCAGTTCTTC. Translated: CASSPDRSSYNEQFF.